This T cell receptor beta chain is drawn from a study of CD8 T cells in ankylosing spondylitis. Trimming cost V 3 bases and J 10 bases; bases outside gene matches: 12. Germline CDR1 DFQATT, CDR2 SNEGSKA (reference sequence). The CDR3 sequence is 15 residues long. Study-wide results and limits: Blood from ankylosing spondylitis patients appeared to carry a characteristic roughly eight-variant TCR beta motif.

Concerning this clonotype itself: Antigen unknown.

TCRdb recomputed calls from the 5' RACE reads with MiXCR, one row per CDR3 protein. The profile shows 220,000 or so distinct CDR3 sequences, about 18% of them singletons. The TCR was taken from a male donor with ankylosing spondylitis. The rearrangement uses TRBV20-1 and TRBJ2-1, with 10 bases aligning to TRBD1. The specimen sequenced was blood, either unsorted or a sorted T cell fraction (not recorded which). CDR3 coding DNA: TGCAGTGCTAGCTCGACAGGGGGCGATGTGAGGGAGCAGTTCTTC. It specifies CSASSTGGDVREQFF.